This T cell receptor (beta chain) was observed in a study of T cell repertoires in cytomegalovirus infection (dated by TCRdb to between 2018 and 2021). A note on the overall study: Recently identified HLA-C-restricted CMV epitopes, whose presentation resists viral immunomodulation, were targeted by peptide stimulations together with well-studied HLA-B-restricted epitopes. Donor HLA type was relevant to the analysis, because carriage of CMV infection together with the matching HLA type was indicated by public TCR beta signatures. What the study reported, not specific to this receptor: Cumulative frequency of public TCR beta family members discriminated carriers of CMV infection plus the relevant HLA type in this cohort and an independent roughly 330-donor cohort. In the ex vivo response, HLA-C-restricted CMV-specific TCR beta clonotypes were dominant, and in two of eight donors the single most frequent clonotype came from this HLA-C-restricted group.

Compared with germline, V lacks 7 bases and J lacks 6 bases; bases without a gene match: 12. CDR1 and CDR2 are read off the germline V gene (reference sequence) as MNHNY and SVGAGI. The CDR3 holds 16 amino acids from the cysteine to the phenylalanine. CDR3 DNA is the only sequence kept; it has 48 bases, read in frame from the first base. For sequencing, an Illumina HiSeq 1500 was employed. Using fastp at Q25 and MiXCR, TCRdb reprocessed the public reads and kept productive beta chains. All rows with the same CDR3 protein become a single entry with the most common DNA and genes. Within this sample are about 140,000 distinct CDR3 sequences, with approximately 30% of them counted one time only. The ten biggest clones cover around half of the sample. The treatment or condition label corresponds to: in vitro stimulation with specific CMV peptide epitopes to enrich CMV-specific T cells. Notes on this clonotype: Its antigen is still unknown. No base quality values were provided; no much bigger clone lies one nucleotide off.

In this chain, TRBV6-6 is recombined with TRBJ2-3; 11 bases in the junction line up with TRBD2. This clonotype originated in a human donor in good health (CMV status not recorded). Some clones in this sample may be carry-over from other donors' samples. Specimen: CD8+ T cells from cultured PBMCs, collected from culture after CMV antigen stimulation. The DNA reads TGTGCCAGCACCAAGGGACTAGCGGTACCTGCTGATACGCAGTATTTT. The encoded protein is CASTKGLAVPADTQYF.